This TCR beta chain was identified during a study of T cell repertoires in cytomegalovirus infection. Study information: Well-studied HLA-B-restricted CMV epitopes were used in the study alongside recently identified HLA-C-restricted ones. Public TCR beta signatures marked donors with CMV infection and the matching HLA. Study outcomes and limitations: It was HLA-C-restricted CMV-specific TCR beta clonotypes that dominated the response ex vivo. There were carriers of CMV plus the relevant HLA, and cumulative public TCR beta family frequency identified them.

Looked up from germline, CDR1 is SGHTA and CDR2 is FQGNSA. Trimming at V came to 5 bases and at J to 5 bases, leaving 20 bases not matched to a gene. The CDR3 is 20 amino acids. As regards this clonotype: No antigen is known for it. A clone one base away is much larger, so this may be a read error.

TCRdb fed the reads into MiXCR, producing one record per CDR3 protein. The sample consists of 370,000 or so distinct CDR3 sequences, nearly 35% of them appearing once. This sequence originates from a human donor in good health (CMV status not recorded). Some clones in this sample may be carry-over from other donors' samples. This material consisted of cultured PBMCs, taken from culture after CMV antigen stimulation. The V call is TRBV7-2, the J call TRBJ2-2; 10 bases map to TRBD2. CDR3 region: CASSATWIGLAVGGTGELFF. The CDR3 nucleotides read TGTGCCAGCAGCGCTACCTGGATAGGACTAGCGGTCGGAGGGACCGGGGAGCTGTTTTTT. Full variable domain (outside the CDR3, taken from reference TRBV7-2 and TRBJ2-2): GAGVSQSPSNKVTEKGKDVELRCDPISGHTALYWYRQSLGQGLEFLIYFQGNSAPDKSGLPSDRFSAERTGGSVSTLTIQRTQQEDSAVYLCASSATWIGLAVGGTGELFFGEGSRLTVL.